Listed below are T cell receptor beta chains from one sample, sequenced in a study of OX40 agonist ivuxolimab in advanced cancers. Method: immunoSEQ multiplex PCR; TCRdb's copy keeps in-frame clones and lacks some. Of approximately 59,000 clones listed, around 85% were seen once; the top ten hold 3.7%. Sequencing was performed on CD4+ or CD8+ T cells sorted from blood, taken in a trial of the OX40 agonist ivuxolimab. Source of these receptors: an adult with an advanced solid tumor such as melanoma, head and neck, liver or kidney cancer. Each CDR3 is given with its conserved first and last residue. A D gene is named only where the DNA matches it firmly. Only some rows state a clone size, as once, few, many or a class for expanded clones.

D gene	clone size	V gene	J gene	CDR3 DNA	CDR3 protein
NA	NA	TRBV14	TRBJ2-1	TGTGCCAGCAGCCAGGGGACTTACAATGAGCAGTTCTTC	CASSQGTYNEQFF
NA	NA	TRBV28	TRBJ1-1	TGTGCCAGCAGTTTCGGGGAGAAAGCTTTCTTT	CASSFGEKAFF
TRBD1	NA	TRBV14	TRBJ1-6	TGTGCCAGCAGCCAAGGCCAACAGGGGGCTCCCCACTTT	CASSQGQQGAPHF
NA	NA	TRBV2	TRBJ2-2	TGTGCCAGCACCCTATATGAGAACACCGGGGAGCTGTTTTTT	CASTLYENTGELFF
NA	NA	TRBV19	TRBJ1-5	TGTGCCAGTAGTATTGAGGGGGTGCAATTAAGTCAGCCCCAGCATTTT	CASSIEGVQLSQPQHF
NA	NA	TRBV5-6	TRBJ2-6	TGTGCCAGCAGCCCAAGTGTAAGGGCCAACGTCCTGACTTTC	CASSPSVRANVLTF
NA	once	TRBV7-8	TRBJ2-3	TGTGCCAGCAGCTTATCCCTGGATACGCAGTATTTT	CASSLSLDTQYF
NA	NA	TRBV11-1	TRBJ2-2	TGTGCCAGCAGTCGTCATACAGACACCGGGGAGCTGTTTTTT	CASSRHTDTGELFF
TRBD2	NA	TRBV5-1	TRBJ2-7	TGCGCCAGCAGCTTGGTCGGGGGGACGGGCGAGCAGTACTTC	CASSLVGGTGEQYF
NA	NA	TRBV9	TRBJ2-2	TGTGCCAGCAGAGGAGTCATCGGGACCGGGGAGCTGTTTTTT	CASRGVIGTGELFF
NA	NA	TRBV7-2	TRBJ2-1	TGTGCCAGCAGCCCCGAGCCGATCTACAATGAGCAGTTCTTC	CASSPEPIYNEQFF
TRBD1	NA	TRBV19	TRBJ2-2	TGTGCCAGTAGTATAGATCTGGCAGGGGGTGCCGGGGAGCTGTTTTTT	CASSIDLAGGAGELFF
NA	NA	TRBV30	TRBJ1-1	TGTGCCTGGAGTTTGCGTTTAGGGGGTGGAACTGAAGCTTTCTTT	CAWSLRLGGGTEAFF
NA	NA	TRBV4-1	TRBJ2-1	TGCGCCAGCAGCCAACCCCCAGTAGGGAAAGTCCGGGTTAGGGACTCCTACAATGAGCAGTTCTTC	CASSQPPVGKVRVRDSYNEQFF
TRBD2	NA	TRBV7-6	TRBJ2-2	TGTGCCAGCAGCTGGAAGCGGGAGGGCCTGGACACCGGGGAGCTGTTTTTT	CASSWKREGLDTGELFF
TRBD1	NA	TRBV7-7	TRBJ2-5	TGTGCTAGCAGCTCGGACAGGGGCACCCAAGAGACCCAGTACTTC	CASSSDRGTQETQYF
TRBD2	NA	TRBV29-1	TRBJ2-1	TGCAGCGTTGAGGTGCTAGCGGGTTACTACAATGAGCAGTTCTTC	CSVEVLAGYYNEQFF
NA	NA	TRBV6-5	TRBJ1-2	TGTGCCAGCTCTAGAGGGCCATCGGGCTACACCTTC	CASSRGPSGYTF
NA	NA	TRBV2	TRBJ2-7	TGTGCCAGCAGGGACACCCCCTACGAGCAGTACTTC	CASRDTPYEQYF
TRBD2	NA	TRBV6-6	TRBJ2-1	TGTGCCAGCATTAGCGGGCACCTGTACAATGAGCAGTTCTTC	CASISGHLYNEQFF
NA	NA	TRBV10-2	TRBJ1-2	TGCGCCAGCAGTGAGACGGATGGCTACACCTTC	CASSETDGYTF
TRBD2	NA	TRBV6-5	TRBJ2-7	TGTGCCAGCAGTTATTTAGCGGGAGTAGAAGAGCAGTACTTC	CASSYLAGVEEQYF
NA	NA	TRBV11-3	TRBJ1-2	TGTGCCAGCAGTACTCAGGACTATGGCTACACCTTC	CASSTQDYGYTF
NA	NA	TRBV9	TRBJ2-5	TGTGCCAGCAGCCCCCGATTTTGGCAAGAGACCCAGTACTTC	CASSPRFWQETQYF
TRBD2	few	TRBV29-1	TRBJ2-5	TGCAGCGTTCGGACTAGCGGATTCTCCGAGGAGACCCAGTACTTC	CSVRTSGFSEETQYF
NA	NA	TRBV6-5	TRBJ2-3	TGTGCCAGCAGTTACGGAGGCAGCACAGATACGCAGTATTTT	CASSYGGSTDTQYF
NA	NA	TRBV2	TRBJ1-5	TGTGCCAGCTGGGGACAAAATAGCAATCAGCCCCAGCATTTT	CASWGQNSNQPQHF
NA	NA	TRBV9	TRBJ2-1	TGTGCCAGCAGCGTAGTTGGTAGCGGAGAGGGCAATGAGCAGTTCTTC	CASSVVGSGEGNEQFF
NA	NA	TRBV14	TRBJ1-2	TGTGCCAGCAGCAACGCGGGGTCTCATGGCTACACCTTC	CASSNAGSHGYTF
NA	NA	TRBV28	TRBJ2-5	TGTGCCAGCAGTTTCAGTCGCGACAACCAAGAGACCCAGTACTTC	CASSFSRDNQETQYF
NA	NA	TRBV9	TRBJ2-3	TGTGCCAGCAGCAACTGGGGGGATACGCAGTATTTT	CASSNWGDTQYF
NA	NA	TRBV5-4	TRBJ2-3	TGTGCCAGCAGCTGGGGGGGCCAGACGGATACGCAGTATTTT	CASSWGGQTDTQYF
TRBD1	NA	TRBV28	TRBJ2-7	TGTGCCAGCAGTGGGGACAGGGGGCGCGTTTGGTACTTC	CASSGDRGRVWYF
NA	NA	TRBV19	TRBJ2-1	TGTGCCAGTAGTTCCCGACTAAGAAAACCCTACAATGAGCAGTTCTTC	CASSSRLRKPYNEQFF
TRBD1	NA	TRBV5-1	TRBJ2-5	TGCGCCAGCAGCCTCCGGGACAGGGGGCGACGGGAGACCCAGTACTTC	CASSLRDRGRRETQYF
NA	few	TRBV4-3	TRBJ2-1	TGCGCCAGCAGCCAAGTAGGTTCCTACAATGAGCAGTTCTTC	CASSQVGSYNEQFF
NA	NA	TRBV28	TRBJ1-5	TGTGCCAGCAGCTGGGACGGTTATCAGCCCCAGCATTTT	CASSWDGYQPQHF
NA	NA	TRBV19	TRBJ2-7	TGTGCCAGTAACCGGGCCAGGGGGGACTACGAGCAGTACTTC	CASNRARGDYEQYF
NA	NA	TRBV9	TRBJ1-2	TGTGCCAGCAGCGTCGATGGATTTAACTATGGCTACACCTTC	CASSVDGFNYGYTF
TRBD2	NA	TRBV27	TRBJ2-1	TGTGCCAGCAGTTTATGGGGGACTAGCCTGTACAATGAGCAGTTCTTC	CASSLWGTSLYNEQFF
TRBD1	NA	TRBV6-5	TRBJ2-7	TGTGCCAGCAGTTGGGACAGGTTCCTAACCTACGAGCAGTACTTC	CASSWDRFLTYEQYF
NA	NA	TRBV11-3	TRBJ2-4	TGTGCCAGCAGGACCGCTGAAGCGGAAGCCAAAAACATTCAGTACTTC	CASRTAEAEAKNIQYF
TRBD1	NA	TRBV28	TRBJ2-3	TGTGCCAGCAGTTTGACAGGGCTGGGGACCGATACGCAGTATTTT	CASSLTGLGTDTQYF
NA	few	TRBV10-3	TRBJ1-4	TGTGCCATCAGGGGAGTAGGTGAAAAACTGTTTTTT	CAIRGVGEKLFF
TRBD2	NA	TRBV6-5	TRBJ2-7	TGTGCCAGCAGGGAAAGCGGGAGCGGTTCCTACGAGCAGTACTTC	CASRESGSGSYEQYF
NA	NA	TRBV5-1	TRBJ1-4	TGCGCCAGCAGCTTGGCCGCTACCACCGGTGAAAAACTGTTTTTT	CASSLAATTGEKLFF
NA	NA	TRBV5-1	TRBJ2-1	TGCGCCAGCAGCTTGGAAGGCCGCGATGAGCAGTTCTTC	CASSLEGRDEQFF
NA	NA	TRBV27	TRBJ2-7	TGTGCCAGCAGTTTAATGTCTACAGTAGGCGAGCAGTACTTC	CASSLMSTVGEQYF
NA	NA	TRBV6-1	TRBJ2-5	TGTGCCAGCTTTTTAGGGGTCCAAGAGACCCAGTACTTC	CASFLGVQETQYF
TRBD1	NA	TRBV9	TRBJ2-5	TGTGCCAGCAGCGAGGGGTTGAGCACAGGGGGGTACGAGACCCAGTACTTC	CASSEGLSTGGYETQYF